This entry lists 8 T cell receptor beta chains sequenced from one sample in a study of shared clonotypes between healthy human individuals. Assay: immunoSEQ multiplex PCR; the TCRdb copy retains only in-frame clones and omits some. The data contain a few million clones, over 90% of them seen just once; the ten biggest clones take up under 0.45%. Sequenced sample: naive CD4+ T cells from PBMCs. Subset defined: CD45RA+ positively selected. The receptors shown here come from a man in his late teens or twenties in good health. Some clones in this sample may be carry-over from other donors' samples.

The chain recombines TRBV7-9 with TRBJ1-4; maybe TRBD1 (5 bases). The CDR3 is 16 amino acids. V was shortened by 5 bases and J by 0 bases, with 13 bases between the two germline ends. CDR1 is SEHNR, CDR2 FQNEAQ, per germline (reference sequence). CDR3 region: CASSQHRGATNEKLFF. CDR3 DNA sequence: TGTGCCAGCAGCCAGCATAGGGGCGCAACTAATGAAAAACTGTTTTTT.

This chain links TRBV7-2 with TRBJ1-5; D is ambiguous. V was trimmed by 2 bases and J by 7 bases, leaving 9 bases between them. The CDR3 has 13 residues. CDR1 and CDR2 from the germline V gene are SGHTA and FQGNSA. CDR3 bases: TGTGCCAGCAGCTTATACCGGGGACAGCCCCAGCATTTT. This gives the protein CASSLYRGQPQHF.

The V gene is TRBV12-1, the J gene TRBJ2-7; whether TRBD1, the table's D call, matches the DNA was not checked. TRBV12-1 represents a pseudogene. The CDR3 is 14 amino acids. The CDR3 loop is CASSFTGTTYEQYF. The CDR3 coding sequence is TGTGCCAGCAGCTTTACCGGGACAACCTACGAGCAGTACTTC.

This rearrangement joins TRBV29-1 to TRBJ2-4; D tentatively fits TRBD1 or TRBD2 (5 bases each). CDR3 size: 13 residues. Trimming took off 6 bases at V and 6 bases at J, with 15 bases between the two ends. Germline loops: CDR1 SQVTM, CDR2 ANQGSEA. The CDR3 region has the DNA TGCAGCGTCGCCGGGGCCCGGGCAAACATTCAGTACTTC. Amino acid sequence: CSVAGARANIQYF.

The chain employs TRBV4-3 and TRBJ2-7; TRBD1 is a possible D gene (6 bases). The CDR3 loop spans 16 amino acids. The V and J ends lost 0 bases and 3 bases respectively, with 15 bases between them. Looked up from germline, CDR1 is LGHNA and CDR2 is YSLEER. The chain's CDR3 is CASSQEMAGAHYEQYF. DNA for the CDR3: TGCGCCAGCAGCCAAGAAATGGCAGGGGCGCACTACGAGCAGTACTTC.

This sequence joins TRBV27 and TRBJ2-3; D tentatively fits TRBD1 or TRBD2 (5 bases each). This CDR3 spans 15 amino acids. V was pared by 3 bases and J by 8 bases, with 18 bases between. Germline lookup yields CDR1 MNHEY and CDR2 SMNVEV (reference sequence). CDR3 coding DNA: TGTGCCAGCAGTTTTGGGAGACAGACACAGAGTACGCAGTATTTT. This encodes CASSFGRQTQSTQYF.

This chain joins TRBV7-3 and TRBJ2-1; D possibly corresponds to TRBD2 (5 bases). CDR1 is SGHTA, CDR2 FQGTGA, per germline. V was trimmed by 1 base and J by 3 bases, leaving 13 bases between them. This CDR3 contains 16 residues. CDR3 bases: TGTGCCAGCAGCTTAAATGGAGGAAACCTCTACAATGAGCAGTTCTTC. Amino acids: CASSLNGGNLYNEQFF.

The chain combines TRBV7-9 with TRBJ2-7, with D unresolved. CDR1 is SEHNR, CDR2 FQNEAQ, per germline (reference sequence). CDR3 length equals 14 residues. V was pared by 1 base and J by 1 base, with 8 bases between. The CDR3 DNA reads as TGTGCCAGCAGCTTAGACTCCTTTTCCTACGAGCAGTACTTC. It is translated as CASSLDSFSYEQYF.